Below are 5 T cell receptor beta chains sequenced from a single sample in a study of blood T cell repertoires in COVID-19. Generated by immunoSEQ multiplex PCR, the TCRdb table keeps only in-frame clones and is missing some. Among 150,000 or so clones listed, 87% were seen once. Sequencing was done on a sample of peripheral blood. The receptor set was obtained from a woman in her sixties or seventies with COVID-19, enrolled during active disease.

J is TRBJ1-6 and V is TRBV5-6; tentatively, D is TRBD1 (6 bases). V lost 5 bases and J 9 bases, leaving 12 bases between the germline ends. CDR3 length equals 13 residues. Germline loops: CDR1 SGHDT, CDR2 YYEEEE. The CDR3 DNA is TGTGCCAGCAGTCAAACAGGGATTTCACCCCTCCACTTT. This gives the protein CASSQTGISPLHF.

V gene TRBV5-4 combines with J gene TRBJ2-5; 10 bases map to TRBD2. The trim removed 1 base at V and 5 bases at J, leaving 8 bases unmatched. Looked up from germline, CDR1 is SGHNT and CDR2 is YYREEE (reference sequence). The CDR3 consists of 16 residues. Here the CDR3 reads CASSLWERGGWETQYF. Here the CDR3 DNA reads TGTGCCAGCAGCTTGTGGGAGCGGGGGGGCTGGGAGACCCAGTACTTC.

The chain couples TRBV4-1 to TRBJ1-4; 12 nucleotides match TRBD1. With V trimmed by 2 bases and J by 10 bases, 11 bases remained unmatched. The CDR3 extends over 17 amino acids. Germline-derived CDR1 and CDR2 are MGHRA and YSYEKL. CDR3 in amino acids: CASSQFVPGQGAGKLFF. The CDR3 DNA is TGCGCCAGCAGCCAATTTGTTCCGGGACAGGGGGCCGGAAAACTGTTTTTT.

CDR3 nucleotides: TGTGCCAGCAGTTCTCGACAGGGAGGACCCTACAATGAGCAGTTCTTC. Translating it yields CASSSRQGGPYNEQFF. The chain employs TRBV6-5 and TRBJ2-1; maybe TRBD1 (7 bases). The CDR3 loop spans 16 amino acids. Germline CDR1 is MNHEY and CDR2 is SVGAGI. Between the trimmed V and J ends, which lost 4 bases and 2 bases, there was a span of 15 bases.

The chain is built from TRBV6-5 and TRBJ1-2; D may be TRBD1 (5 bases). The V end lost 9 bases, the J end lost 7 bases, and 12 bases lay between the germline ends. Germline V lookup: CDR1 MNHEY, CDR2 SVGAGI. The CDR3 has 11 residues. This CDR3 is CASQGSGGYTF. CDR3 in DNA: TGTGCCAGTCAGGGATCCGGTGGCTACACCTTC.